The present entry profiles one TCR beta chain with its context. One Seattle source followed patients from active infection through their disease course. Unmatched junction bases numbered 6, after V lost 4 bases and J lost 0 bases. The CDR3 has 16 amino acids. The germline CDR1 and CDR2 sequences are SGHRS and YFSETQ. The record originates from a study of blood T cell repertoires in COVID-19. About the study: COVID-19 samples, acute and convalescent, were from the United States, Italy and Spain. Sample material is recorded as cDNA or gDNA derived from T cells, B-cell-depleted T cells, or PBMCs.

Data came from immunoSEQ multiplex PCR; TCRdb stores just in-frame clones and leaves some out. This sample has about 290,000 clones, with roughly 89% found just once. Sequencing was done on a sample of peripheral blood. The sequence came from a woman aged 25 to 39 with COVID-19, enrolled during active disease. The chain carries TRBV5-1 and TRBJ2-2; TRBD1 matches at 7 bases. CDR3 bases: TGCGCCAGCAGCAACCCGACAGGGTCGAACACCGGGGAGCTGTTTTTT. Its protein is CASSNPTGSNTGELFF.